The present T cell receptor (beta chain) was sequenced within a study of T cell responses to AZD1222 COVID-19 vaccine. Generated by immunoSEQ multiplex PCR, the TCRdb table keeps only in-frame clones and is missing some. This table has around 150,000 clones, approximately 90% appearing once. V was clipped by 2 bases and J by 2 bases, with 14 bases between them. The CDR3 runs to 16 residues. Germline assignment: CDR1 MNHEY and CDR2 SVGAGI. The V gene is TRBV6-5, the J gene TRBJ2-3; no clear D gene. The source is an adult in good health. The sample consisted of peripheral blood, taken on day 0 of AZD1222 vaccination. The CDR3 nucleotides are TGTGCCAGCAGTTACCTGCTGGGCGGTTACACAGATACGCAGTATTTT. Translation gives CASSYLLGGYTDTQYF.